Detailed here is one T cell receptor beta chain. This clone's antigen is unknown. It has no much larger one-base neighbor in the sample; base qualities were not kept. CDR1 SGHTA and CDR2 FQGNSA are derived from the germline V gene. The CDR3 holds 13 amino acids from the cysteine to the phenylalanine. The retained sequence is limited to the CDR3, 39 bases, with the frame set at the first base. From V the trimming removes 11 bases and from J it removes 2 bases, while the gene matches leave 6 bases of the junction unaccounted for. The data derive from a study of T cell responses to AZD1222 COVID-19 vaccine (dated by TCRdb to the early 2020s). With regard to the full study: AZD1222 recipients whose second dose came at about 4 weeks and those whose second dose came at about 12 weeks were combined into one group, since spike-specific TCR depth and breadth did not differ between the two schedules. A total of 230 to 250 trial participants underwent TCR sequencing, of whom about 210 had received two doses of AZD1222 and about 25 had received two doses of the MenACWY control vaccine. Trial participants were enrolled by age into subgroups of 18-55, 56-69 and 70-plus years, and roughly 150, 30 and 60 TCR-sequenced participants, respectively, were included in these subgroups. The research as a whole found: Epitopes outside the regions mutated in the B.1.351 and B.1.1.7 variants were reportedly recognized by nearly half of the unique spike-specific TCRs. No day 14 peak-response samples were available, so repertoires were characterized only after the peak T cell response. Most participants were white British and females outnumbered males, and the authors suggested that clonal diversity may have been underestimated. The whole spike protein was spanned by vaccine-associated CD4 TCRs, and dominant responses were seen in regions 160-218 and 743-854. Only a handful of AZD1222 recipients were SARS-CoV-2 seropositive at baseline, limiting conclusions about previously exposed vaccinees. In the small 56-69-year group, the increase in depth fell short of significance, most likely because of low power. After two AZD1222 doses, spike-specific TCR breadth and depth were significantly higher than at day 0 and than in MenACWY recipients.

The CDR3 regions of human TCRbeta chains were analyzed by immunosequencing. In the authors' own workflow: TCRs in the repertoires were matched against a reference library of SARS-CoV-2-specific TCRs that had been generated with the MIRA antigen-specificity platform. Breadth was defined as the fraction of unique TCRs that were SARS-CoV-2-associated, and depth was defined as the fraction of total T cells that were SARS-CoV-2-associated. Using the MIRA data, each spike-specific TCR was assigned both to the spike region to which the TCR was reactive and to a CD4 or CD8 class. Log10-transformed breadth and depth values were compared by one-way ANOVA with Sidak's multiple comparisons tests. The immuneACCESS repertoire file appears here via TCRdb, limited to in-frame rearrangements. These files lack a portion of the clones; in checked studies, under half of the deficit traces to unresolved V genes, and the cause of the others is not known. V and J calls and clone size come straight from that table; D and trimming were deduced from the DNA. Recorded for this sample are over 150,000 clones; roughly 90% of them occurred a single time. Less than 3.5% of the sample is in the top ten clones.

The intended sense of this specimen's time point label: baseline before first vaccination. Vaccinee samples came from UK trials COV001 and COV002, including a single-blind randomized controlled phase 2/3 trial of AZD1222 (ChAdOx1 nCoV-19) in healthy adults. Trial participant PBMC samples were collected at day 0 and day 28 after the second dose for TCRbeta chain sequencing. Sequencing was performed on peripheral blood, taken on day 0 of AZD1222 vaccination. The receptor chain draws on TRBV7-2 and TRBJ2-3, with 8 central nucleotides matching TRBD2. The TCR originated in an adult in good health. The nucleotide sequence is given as TGTGCCTTAGGGCGGGGGGACACAGATACGCAGTATTTT. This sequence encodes CALGRGDTDTQYF.